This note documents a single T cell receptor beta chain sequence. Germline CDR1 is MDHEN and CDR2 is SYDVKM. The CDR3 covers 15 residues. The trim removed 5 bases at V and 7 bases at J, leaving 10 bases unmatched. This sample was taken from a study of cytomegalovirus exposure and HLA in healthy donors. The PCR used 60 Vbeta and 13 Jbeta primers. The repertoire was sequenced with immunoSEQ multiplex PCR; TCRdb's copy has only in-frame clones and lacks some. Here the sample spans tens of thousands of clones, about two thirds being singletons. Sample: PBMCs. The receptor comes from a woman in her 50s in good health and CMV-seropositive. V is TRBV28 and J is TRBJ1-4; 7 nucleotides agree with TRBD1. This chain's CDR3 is CASSLWRGQFEKLFF. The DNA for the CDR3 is TGTGCCAGCAGTCTCTGGAGGGGGCAGTTTGAAAAACTGTTTTTT.